This passage covers 5 T cell receptor beta chains from one sample sequenced in a study of OX40 agonist ivuxolimab in advanced cancers. Repertoires were generated with immunoSEQ multiplex PCR, while TCRdb's copy carries only in-frame clones and drops some. Of around 50,000 clones in the sample, 90% to 95% were seen once. Here the sequenced sample was CD4+ or CD8+ T cells sorted from blood, taken in a trial of the OX40 agonist ivuxolimab. The receptors were sampled from an adult with an advanced solid tumor such as melanoma, head and neck, liver or kidney cancer.

The chain is built from TRBV5-1 and TRBJ1-5; D uncertain. The V and J ends lost 1 base and 2 bases respectively, with 7 bases between them. Germline CDR1 is SGHRS and CDR2 is YFSETQ. The CDR3 contains 14 residues. The CDR3 here is CASSLYSGNQPQHF. The DNA for the CDR3 is TGCGCCAGCAGCTTGTATAGCGGCAATCAGCCCCAGCATTTT.

This chain joins TRBV19 and TRBJ2-5; D might be TRBD1 or TRBD2, each matching 5 bases. Trimming shortened V by 3 bases and J by 1 base, and 9 bases separated the two germline ends. Germline values: CDR1 LNHDA, CDR2 SQIVND (reference sequence). The CDR3 length is 14 residues. The CDR3 reads CASSILGTQETQYF. DNA of the CDR3: TGTGCCAGTAGTATCTTGGGGACCCAAGAGACCCAGTACTTC.

The J gene is TRBJ1-5, the V gene TRBV7-9; D is uncertain. The V end was cut by 2 bases, the J end by 3 bases, with 2 bases between. The CDR3 length is 12 residues. CDR1 and CDR2 (germline): SEHNR, FQNEAQ (reference sequence). The CDR3 nucleotides are TGTGCCAGCAGCTTAACCAATCAGCCCCAGCATTTT. Translated: CASSLTNQPQHF.

This rearrangement joins TRBV29-1 to TRBJ2-3; D assignment may be TRBD1 or TRBD2 (6 bases each). The V gene lost 7 bases and the J gene lost 2 bases, with 22 bases spanning the gap. Germline V gene data show CDR1 as SQVTM and CDR2 as ANQGSEA. The CDR3 has 16 amino acids. This CDR3 is CSGTVRKGGDTDTQYF. The CDR3 nucleotides read TGCAGCGGGACTGTCAGGAAGGGGGGAGACACAGATACGCAGTATTTT.

The chain uses TRBV4-2 and TRBJ2-2; 10 positions match TRBD2. CDR1 and CDR2 from the germline V gene are LGHNA and YNFKEQ. The V gene end was trimmed by 4 bases and the J gene end by 1 base; junction bases not matched to a gene: 3. CDR3 length equals 16 residues. CDR3 bases: TGTGCCAGCAGCCCGCGACTAGCGGGGAACACCGGGGAGCTGTTTTTT. It is translated as CASSPRLAGNTGELFF.